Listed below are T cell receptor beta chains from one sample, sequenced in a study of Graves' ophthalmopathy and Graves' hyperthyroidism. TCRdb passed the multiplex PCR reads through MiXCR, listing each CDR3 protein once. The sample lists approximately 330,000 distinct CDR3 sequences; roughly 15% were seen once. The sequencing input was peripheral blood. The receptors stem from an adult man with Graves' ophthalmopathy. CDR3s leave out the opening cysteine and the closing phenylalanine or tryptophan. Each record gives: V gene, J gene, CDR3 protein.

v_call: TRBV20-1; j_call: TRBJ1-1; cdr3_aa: SVPLGANAEAF
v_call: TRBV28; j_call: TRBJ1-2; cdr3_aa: ASRGQINYGYT
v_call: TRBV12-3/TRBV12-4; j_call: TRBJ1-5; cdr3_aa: ASSLAPHFRQGRSNQPQH
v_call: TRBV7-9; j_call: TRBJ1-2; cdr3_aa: ASSPGSYYGYT
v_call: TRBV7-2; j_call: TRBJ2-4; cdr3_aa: ASSLSFPTSNIQY
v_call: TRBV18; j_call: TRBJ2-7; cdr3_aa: ASSQPTEHEQY
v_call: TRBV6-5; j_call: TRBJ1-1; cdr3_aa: ASSYSTELPEAF
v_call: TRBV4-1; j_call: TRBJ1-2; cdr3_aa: ASSQGPGKGYGYT
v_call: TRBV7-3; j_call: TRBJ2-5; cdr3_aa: ASSLRGLAGGLQETQY
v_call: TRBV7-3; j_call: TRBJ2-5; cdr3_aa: ASSKNQETQY
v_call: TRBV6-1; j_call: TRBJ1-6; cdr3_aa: ASRKLATGPSPLH
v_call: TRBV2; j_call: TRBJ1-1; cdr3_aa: ATQTPSTEAF
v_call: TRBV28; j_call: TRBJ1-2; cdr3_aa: ASNDSPHTPGYT
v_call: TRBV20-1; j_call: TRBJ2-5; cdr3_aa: SATSSTVGETQY
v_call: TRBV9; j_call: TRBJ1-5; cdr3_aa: ASSAVPGQIYHSNQPQH
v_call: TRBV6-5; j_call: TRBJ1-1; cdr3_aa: ASSYSRGELRFEAF
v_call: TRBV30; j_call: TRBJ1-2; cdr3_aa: AWSVGSANYGYT